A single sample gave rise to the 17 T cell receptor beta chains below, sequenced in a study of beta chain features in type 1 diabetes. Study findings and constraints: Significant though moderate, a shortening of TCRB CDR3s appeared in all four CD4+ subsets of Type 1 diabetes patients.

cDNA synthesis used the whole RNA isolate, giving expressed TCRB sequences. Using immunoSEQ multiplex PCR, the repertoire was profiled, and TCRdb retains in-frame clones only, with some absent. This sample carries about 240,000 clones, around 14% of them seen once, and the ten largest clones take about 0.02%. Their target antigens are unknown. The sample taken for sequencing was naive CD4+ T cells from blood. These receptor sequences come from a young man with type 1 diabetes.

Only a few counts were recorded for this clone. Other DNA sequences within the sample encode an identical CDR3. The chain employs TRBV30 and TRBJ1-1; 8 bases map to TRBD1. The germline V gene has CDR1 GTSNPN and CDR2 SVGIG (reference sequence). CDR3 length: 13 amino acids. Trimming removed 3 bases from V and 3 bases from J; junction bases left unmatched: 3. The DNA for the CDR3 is TGTGCCTGGAGCGGACAGGGCGACACTGAAGCTTTCTTT. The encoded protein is CAWSGQGDTEAFF.

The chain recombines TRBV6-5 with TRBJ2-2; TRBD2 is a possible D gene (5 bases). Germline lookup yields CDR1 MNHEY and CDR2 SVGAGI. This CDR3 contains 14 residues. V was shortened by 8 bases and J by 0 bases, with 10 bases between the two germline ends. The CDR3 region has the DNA TGTGCCAGCGGGAGCAGCGCGAACACCGGGGAGCTGTTTTTT. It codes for CASGSSANTGELFF.

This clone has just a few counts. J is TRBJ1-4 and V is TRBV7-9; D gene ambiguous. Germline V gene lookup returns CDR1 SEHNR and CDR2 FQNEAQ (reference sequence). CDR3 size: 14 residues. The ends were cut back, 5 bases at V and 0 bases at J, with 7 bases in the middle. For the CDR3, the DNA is TGTGCCAGCAGCCAGTCGACAACTAATGAAAAACTGTTTTTT. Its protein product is CASSQSTTNEKLFF.

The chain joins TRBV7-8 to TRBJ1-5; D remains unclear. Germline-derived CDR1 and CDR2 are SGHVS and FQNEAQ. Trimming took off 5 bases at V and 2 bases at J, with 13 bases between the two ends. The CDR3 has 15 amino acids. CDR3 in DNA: TGTGCCAGCAGCGGCCCGGGAGGAGGCAATCAGCCCCAGCATTTT. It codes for CASSGPGGGNQPQHF.

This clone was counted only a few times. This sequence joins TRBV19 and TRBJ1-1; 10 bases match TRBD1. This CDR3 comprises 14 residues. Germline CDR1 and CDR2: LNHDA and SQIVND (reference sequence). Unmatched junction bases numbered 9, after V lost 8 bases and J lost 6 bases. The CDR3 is CASLGQGMSAEAFF. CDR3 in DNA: TGTGCCAGTCTGGGACAGGGGATGTCTGCTGAAGCTTTCTTT.

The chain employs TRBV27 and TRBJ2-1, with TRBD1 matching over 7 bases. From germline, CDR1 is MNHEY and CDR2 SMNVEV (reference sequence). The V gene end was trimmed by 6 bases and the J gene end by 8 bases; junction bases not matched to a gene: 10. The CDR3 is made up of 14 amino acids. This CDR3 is CASSLDRVRDEQFF. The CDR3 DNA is TGTGCCAGCAGCCTCGACAGGGTGCGGGATGAGCAGTTCTTC.

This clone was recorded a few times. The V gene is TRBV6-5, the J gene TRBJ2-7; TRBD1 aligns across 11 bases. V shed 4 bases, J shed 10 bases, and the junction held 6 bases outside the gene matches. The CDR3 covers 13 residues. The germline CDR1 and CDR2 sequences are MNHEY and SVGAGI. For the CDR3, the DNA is TGTGCCAGCAGTTTCGGACAGGGGGCAATCCAGTACTTC. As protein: CASSFGQGAIQYF.

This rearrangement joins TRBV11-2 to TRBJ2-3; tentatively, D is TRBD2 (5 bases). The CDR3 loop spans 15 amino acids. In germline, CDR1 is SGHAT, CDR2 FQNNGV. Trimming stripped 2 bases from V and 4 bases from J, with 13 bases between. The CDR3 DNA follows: TGTGCCAGCAGCTTATTTCGTAGCGTGGCAGATACGCAGTATTTT. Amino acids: CASSLFRSVADTQYF.

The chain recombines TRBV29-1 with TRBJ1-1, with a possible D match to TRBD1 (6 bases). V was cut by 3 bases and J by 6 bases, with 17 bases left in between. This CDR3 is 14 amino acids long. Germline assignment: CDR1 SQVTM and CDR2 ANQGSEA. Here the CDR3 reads CSVEGFTGLAEAFF. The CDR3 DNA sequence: TGCAGCGTTGAGGGATTCACAGGGCTAGCTGAAGCTTTCTTT.

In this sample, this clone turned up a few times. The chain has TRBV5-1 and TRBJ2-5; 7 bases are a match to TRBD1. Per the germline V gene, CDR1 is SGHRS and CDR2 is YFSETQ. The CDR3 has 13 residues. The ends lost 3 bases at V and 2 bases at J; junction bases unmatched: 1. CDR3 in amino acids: CASSWDRQETQYF. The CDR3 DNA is TGCGCCAGCAGCTGGGACAGACAAGAGACCCAGTACTTC.

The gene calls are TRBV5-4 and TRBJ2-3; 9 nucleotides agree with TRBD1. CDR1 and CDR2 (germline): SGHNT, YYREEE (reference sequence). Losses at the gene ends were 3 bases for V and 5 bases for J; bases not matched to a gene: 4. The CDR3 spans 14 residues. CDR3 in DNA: TGTGCCAGCAGCTGGGACAGGGTCCTAGATACGCAGTATTTT. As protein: CASSWDRVLDTQYF.

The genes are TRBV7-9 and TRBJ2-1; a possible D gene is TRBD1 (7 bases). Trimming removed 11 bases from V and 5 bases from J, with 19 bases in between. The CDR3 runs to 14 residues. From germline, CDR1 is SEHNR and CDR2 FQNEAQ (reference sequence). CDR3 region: CAASRGGTDNEQFF. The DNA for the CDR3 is TGTGCCGCATCCCGTGGCGGGACAGACAATGAGCAGTTCTTC.

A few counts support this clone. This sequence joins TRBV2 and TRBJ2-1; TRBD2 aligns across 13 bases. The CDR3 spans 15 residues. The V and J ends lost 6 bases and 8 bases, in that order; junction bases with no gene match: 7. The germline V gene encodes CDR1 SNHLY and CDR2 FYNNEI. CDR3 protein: CASSERTSGSDEQFF. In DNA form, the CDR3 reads TGTGCCAGCAGCGAACGGACTAGCGGGAGTGATGAGCAGTTCTTC.

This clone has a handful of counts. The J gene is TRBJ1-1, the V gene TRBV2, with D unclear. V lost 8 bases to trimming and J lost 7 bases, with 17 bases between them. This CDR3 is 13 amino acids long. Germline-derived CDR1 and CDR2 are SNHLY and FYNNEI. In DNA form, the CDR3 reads TGTGCCAGCTTTCGCCGGGAGGTAGGTGAAGCTTTCTTT. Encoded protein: CASFRREVGEAFF.

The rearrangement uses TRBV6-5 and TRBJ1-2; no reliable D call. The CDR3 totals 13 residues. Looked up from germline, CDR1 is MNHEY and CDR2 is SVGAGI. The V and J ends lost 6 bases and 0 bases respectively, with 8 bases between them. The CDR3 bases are TGTGCCAGCAGCTCCGGGACTAACTATGGCTACACCTTC. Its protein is CASSSGTNYGYTF.

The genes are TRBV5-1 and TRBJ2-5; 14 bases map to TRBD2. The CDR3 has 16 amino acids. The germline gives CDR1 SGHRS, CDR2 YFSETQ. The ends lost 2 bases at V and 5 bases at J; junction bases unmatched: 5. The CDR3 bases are TGCGCCAGCAGCTTACCGGGACTAGCGGGAGCTGAGACCCAGTACTTC. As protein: CASSLPGLAGAETQYF.

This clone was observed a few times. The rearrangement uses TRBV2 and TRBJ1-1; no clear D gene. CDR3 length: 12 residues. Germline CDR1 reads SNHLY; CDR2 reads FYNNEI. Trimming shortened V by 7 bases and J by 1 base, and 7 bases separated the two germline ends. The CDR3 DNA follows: TGTGCCAGCAAACTCGAGAACACTGAAGCTTTCTTT. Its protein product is CASKLENTEAFF.